The next 24 T cell receptor beta chains were all read from a single sample in a study of blood T cell repertoires in COVID-19. TCRdb's copy holds only in-frame clones and misses some; the assay was immunoSEQ multiplex PCR. The table lists 300,000 to 400,000 clones, about four fifths of them singletons. Sequencing was carried out using peripheral blood. The source is a man under 40 with active or convalescent COVID-19.

This clone was recorded a few times. This chain connects TRBV6-5 to TRBJ1-2, with D uncertain. Germline V CDR1 and CDR2: MNHEY, SVGAGI. This CDR3 has 12 residues. V gave up 4 bases and J gave up 0 bases, with 3 bases separating them. DNA for the CDR3: TGTGCCAGCAGTTCTTCTAACTATGGCTACACCTTC. It yields the protein CASSSSNYGYTF.

V usage is TRBV6-5 and J usage is TRBJ2-7; TRBD1 aligns across 8 bases. V lost 2 bases, J lost 1 base, and 7 bases stayed unmatched. The CDR3 sequence is 16 residues long. Germline values: CDR1 MNHEY, CDR2 SVGAGI. The CDR3 sequence: CASSYGQGSSSYEQYF. Here the CDR3 DNA reads TGTGCCAGCAGTTACGGACAGGGATCCAGTTCCTACGAGCAGTACTTC.

This clone appeared once. The chain is built from TRBV15 and TRBJ1-6; TRBD1 matches at 9 bases. The CDR3 spans 14 residues. Germline V gene sequence: CDR1 LNHNV, CDR2 YYDKDF (reference sequence). J gave up 10 bases and V 3 bases, and 4 bases lay outside the gene matches. DNA for the CDR3: TGTGCCACCAGCAGCGGGACAGGGCTCTCACCCCTCCACTTT. It codes for CATSSGTGLSPLHF. The full variable domain, completed using reference TRBV15 and TRBJ1-6, is DAMVIQNPRYQVTQFGKPVTLSCSQTLNHNVMYWYQQKSSQAPKLLFHYYDKDFNNEADTPDNFQSRRPNTSFCFLDIRSPGLGDTAMYLCATSSGTGLSPLHFGNGTRLTVT.

The rearrangement links TRBV7-9 to TRBJ1-2, with 8 positions matching TRBD1. Germline loops: CDR1 SEHNR, CDR2 FQNEAQ (reference sequence). This CDR3 has 17 amino acids. V lost 1 base, J lost 0 bases, and 7 bases stayed unmatched. This CDR3 reads CASSLGQGARANYGYTF. CDR3 sequence (DNA): TGTGCCAGCAGCTTAGGGCAGGGGGCGAGAGCTAACTATGGCTACACCTTC.

This clone was counted a single time. This chain joins TRBV5-1 and TRBJ2-3; no clear D. Germline V CDR1 and CDR2: SGHRS, YFSETQ. Trimming took off 1 base at V and 4 bases at J, with 4 bases between the two ends. This CDR3 has 12 amino acids. The CDR3 DNA follows: TGCGCCAGCAGCTTGACGGCAGATACGCAGTATTTT. Encoded protein: CASSLTADTQYF.

The chain is built from TRBV28 and TRBJ2-7; maybe TRBD1 (6 bases). Germline assignment: CDR1 MDHEN and CDR2 SYDVKM. The length of the CDR3 is 11 residues. Trimming took off 5 bases at V and 6 bases at J, with 8 bases between the two ends. CDR3 loop: CASSGGAEQYF. The CDR3 DNA follows: TGTGCCAGCAGTGGGGGCGCCGAGCAGTACTTC.

The V and J genes are TRBV6-5 and TRBJ1-5; D is undetermined. Trimming pared 5 bases from V and 0 bases from J, leaving 8 bases between. This CDR3 comprises 14 residues. Germline values: CDR1 MNHEY, CDR2 SVGAGI. CDR3 sequence (DNA): TGTGCCAGCAGTCGGGATTATAGCAATCAGCCCCAGCATTTT. Amino acid sequence: CASSRDYSNQPQHF.

The rearrangement joins TRBV28 to TRBJ1-5; D unresolved. This CDR3 comprises 16 residues. Germline CDR1 and CDR2: MDHEN and SYDVKM. Deletions cut 6 bases from V and 2 bases from J, with 17 bases between. The CDR3 coding sequence is TGTGCCAGCAGCCGACACCCTGGATCGGGCAATCAGCCCCAGCATTTT. Its translation: CASSRHPGSGNQPQHF.

This clone was recorded a few times. This sequence joins TRBV27 and TRBJ1-1; no clear D. Looked up from germline, CDR1 is MNHEY and CDR2 is SMNVEV (reference sequence). The CDR3 has 15 residues. Trimming left V 7 bases short and J 6 bases short, with 21 bases between. As DNA, the CDR3 is TGTGCCAGCAAGGTGGGAGTTTGGAGGAGCGCTGAAGCTTTCTTT. Translation: CASKVGVWRSAEAFF.

This chain uses TRBV6-6 with TRBJ2-6; D remains ambiguous. Germline V gives CDR1 MNHNY, CDR2 SVGAGI (reference sequence). This CDR3 has 15 residues. The V end was cut by 2 bases, the J end by 4 bases, with 9 bases between. This CDR3 reads CASSYEVPGANVLTF. The CDR3 DNA sequence: TGTGCCAGCAGTTACGAGGTACCCGGGGCCAACGTCCTGACTTTC.

This chain joins TRBV20-1 and TRBJ2-1; TRBD2 matches at 8 bases. Looked up from germline, CDR1 is DFQATT and CDR2 is SNEGSKA (reference sequence). The CDR3 is made up of 11 amino acids. The junction had 7 bases not matched to a gene; V was cut back by 6 bases and J by 12 bases. CDR3 in amino acids: CSAMGGRRQFF. CDR3 sequence (DNA): TGCAGTGCGATGGGCGGGAGGCGGCAGTTCTTC.

The chain recombines TRBV30 with TRBJ2-5; D is unclear. V lost 2 bases and J 2 bases, leaving 9 bases between the germline ends. Germline CDR1 and CDR2: GTSNPN and SVGIG (reference sequence). The CDR3 runs to 13 residues. In nucleotides, the CDR3 is TGTGCCTGGAGTACGACTTCTCAAGAGACCCAGTACTTC. It is translated as CAWSTTSQETQYF.

The chain carries TRBV6-5 and TRBJ2-1, with 13 positions matching TRBD2. J was trimmed by 6 bases and V by 7 bases; bases with no gene match: 3. Germline CDR1 is MNHEY and CDR2 is SVGAGI. The CDR3 spans 14 residues. CDR3 amino acids: CASTGLAGANEQFF. Written as DNA, the CDR3 is TGTGCCAGCACTGGACTAGCGGGGGCCAATGAGCAGTTCTTC.

This clone was seen more than once but under ten times. A read error may account for a junction end that differs from germline. This sequence joins TRBV24-1 and TRBJ1-2; TRBD1 aligns across 8 bases. Germline V gives CDR1 KGHDR, CDR2 SFDVKD. The CDR3 is made up of 14 amino acids. The CDR3 bases are TGTGCCACCAGTGACAATGGACAGGGAGATGGGTACACCTTC. Its protein is CATSDNGQGDGYTF.

V gene TRBV25-1 combines with J gene TRBJ1-1, with TRBD1 identical over 7 bases. The CDR3 runs to 17 residues. After removal of 3 bases from V and 5 bases from J, the junction contained 15 bases not matched to a gene. From germline, CDR1 is MGHDK and CDR2 SYGVNS. The CDR3 nucleotides are TGTGCCAGCAGTGAGGGGGCTATAAAACAGGGGAGAACTGAAGCTTTCTTT. Translating gives CASSEGAIKQGRTEAFF.

V is TRBV7-2 and J is TRBJ2-7, with D possibly matching TRBD2 (6 bases). The germline CDR1 and CDR2 sequences are SGHTA and FQGNSA. CDR3 size: 18 residues. V was shortened by 3 bases and J by 1 base, with 22 bases between the two germline ends. In nucleotides, the CDR3 is TGTGCCAGCAGCTTCCTCCGGGACGGGCGGGACTCATCCTACGAGCAGTACTTC. The encoded protein is CASSFLRDGRDSSYEQYF.

The gene calls are TRBV4-3 and TRBJ1-3; D perhaps matches TRBD1 (6 bases). This CDR3 comprises 14 residues. Trimming cost V 1 base and J 4 bases, with 8 bases left between them. From germline, CDR1 is LGHNA and CDR2 YSLEER. CDR3 residues: CASSQGTAGNTIYF. The CDR3 DNA reads as TGCGCCAGCAGCCAAGGGACAGCAGGAAACACCATATATTTT.

This chain joins TRBV10-3 and TRBJ1-3, with 12 nucleotides matching TRBD1. This CDR3 contains 14 residues. Losses at the gene ends were 5 bases for V and 8 bases for J; bases not matched to a gene: 4. Per the germline V gene, CDR1 is ENHRY and CDR2 is SYGVKD. The CDR3 nucleotides read TGTGCCATCAGTACGGGACAGGGGGCACACACCATATATTTT. Encoded protein: CAISTGQGAHTIYF.

The chain combines TRBV4-3 with TRBJ1-6; D gene uncertain. Germline V gene lookup returns CDR1 LGHNA and CDR2 YSLEER. V lost 0 bases and J lost 15, with 15 bases in between. The CDR3 sequence is 14 residues long. CDR3 nucleotides: TGCGCCAGCAGCCAAGACAATAACCGATCGCGCCTCCACTTT. Its protein product is CASSQDNNRSRLHF.

This clone was seen once. V usage is TRBV6-5 and J usage is TRBJ1-1, with 7 nucleotides matching TRBD1. The CDR3 is 15 residues long. With 7 bases clipped from V and 6 bases from J, the junction kept 14 bases outside the gene matches. Germline lookup yields CDR1 MNHEY and CDR2 SVGAGI. In DNA form, the CDR3 reads TGTGCCAGCAACACAAACAACAGGGGAATATCTGAAGCTTTCTTT. Translation: CASNTNNRGISEAFF.

V gene TRBV7-2 combines with J gene TRBJ1-3; tentative D call: TRBD1 (5 bases). Germline V gives CDR1 SGHTA, CDR2 FQGNSA. Trimming removed 5 bases at V and 4 bases at J, with 15 bases between. This CDR3 is built from 15 residues. In DNA form, the CDR3 reads TGTGCCAGCAGCCCTACAAGGGAGGGGGGAAACACCATATATTTT. Encoded protein: CASSPTREGGNTIYF.

The chain joins TRBV2 to TRBJ1-2, with 8 bases lining up with TRBD1. The germline V gene encodes CDR1 SNHLY and CDR2 FYNNEI. With V trimmed by 7 bases and J by 3 bases, 1 base remained unmatched. The length of the CDR3 is 12 residues. Here the CDR3 reads CASNRGDYGYTF. CDR3 nucleotide sequence: TGTGCCAGCAACAGGGGGGACTATGGCTACACCTTC. The full variable domain, its missing parts supplied by reference TRBV2 and TRBJ1-2, is EPEVTQTPSHQVTQMGQEVILRCVPISNHLYFYWYRQILGQKVEFLVSFYNNEISEKSEIFDDQFSVERPDGSNFTLKIRSTKLEDSAMYFCASNRGDYGYTFGSGTRLTVV.

This clone showed up just once. DNA of the CDR3: TGTGCCAGTAGTATTGCTAGCGAGCAGTACTTC. Protein: CASSIASEQYF. The V gene is TRBV19, the J gene TRBJ2-7; no definite D call. This CDR3 spans 11 amino acids. V lost 3 bases, J lost 6 bases, and 6 bases lay in between. Germline V CDR1 and CDR2: LNHDA, SQIVND (reference sequence).

The rearrangement joins TRBV11-2 to TRBJ2-7; 8 positions agree with TRBD2. CDR1 is SGHAT, CDR2 FQNNGV, per germline. The length of the CDR3 is 15 residues. Trimming at V came to 5 bases and at J to 0 bases, leaving 6 bases not matched to a gene. CDR3 protein: CASSPSGWSSYEQYF. The CDR3 DNA is TGTGCCAGCAGCCCTAGCGGGTGGAGCTCCTACGAGCAGTACTTC.